These 27 T cell receptor beta chains were all obtained from the same sample, sequenced in a study of blood T cell repertoires in COVID-19. The table came from immunoSEQ multiplex PCR; TCRdb's copy has only in-frame clones and leaves some out. The sample has about 120,000 clones, 70% to 85% seen once. Material: peripheral blood. The receptors come from a man aged 65 to 79 with active or convalescent COVID-19.

This sequence joins TRBV19 and TRBJ1-2, with 9 bases matching TRBD1. Germline assignment: CDR1 LNHDA and CDR2 SQIVND (reference sequence). This CDR3 is built from 14 residues. V shed 6 bases and J 0 bases; nucleotides not matched to a gene: 2. CDR3 residues: CASSRQGANYGYTF. DNA of the CDR3: TGTGCCAGTAGCCGACAGGGGGCTAACTATGGCTACACCTTC.

The chain joins TRBV5-8 to TRBJ2-1; 8 bases are shared with TRBD2. With V trimmed by 4 bases and J by 0 bases, 9 bases remained unmatched. The CDR3 loop spans 17 amino acids. Germline V CDR1 and CDR2: SGHTS, YDEGEE. The CDR3 sequence: CASSVSGVLYSYNEQFF. Here the CDR3 DNA reads TGTGCCAGCAGCGTTAGCGGGGTTTTATACTCCTACAATGAGCAGTTCTTC. The complete variable domain, with remaining parts taken from reference TRBV5-8 and TRBJ2-1, reads EAGVTQSPTHLIKTRGQQATLRCSPISGHTSVYWYQQALGLGLQFLLWYDEGEERNRGNFPPRFSGRQFPNYSSELNVNALELEDSALYLCASSVSGVLYSYNEQFFGPGTRLTVL.

The chain recombines TRBV10-3 with TRBJ1-2; 8 nucleotides line up with TRBD1. Germline V gene lookup returns CDR1 ENHRY and CDR2 SYGVKD. The CDR3 has 13 amino acids. V trimming: 7 bases; J trimming: 5 bases; junction bases outside the gene matches: 6. This chain's CDR3 is CAITQGAGYGYTF. CDR3 sequence (DNA): TGTGCCATCACCCAGGGGGCGGGGTATGGCTACACCTTC.

The chain combines TRBV11-2 with TRBJ2-3, with TRBD2 matching over 12 bases. Germline V gene lookup returns CDR1 SGHAT and CDR2 FQNNGV. The CDR3 extends over 15 amino acids. V shed 4 bases and J 6 bases; nucleotides not matched to a gene: 5. The CDR3 DNA follows: TGTGCCAGCAGCTCTAGCGGGGGGGCCGCGGATACGCAGTATTTT. It codes for CASSSSGGAADTQYF.

The chain has TRBV6-2 or TRBV6-3 and TRBJ2-1; D may be TRBD2 (6 bases). CDR1 is MNHEY and CDR2 is SVGEGT in the germline V gene. Between the trimmed V and J ends, which lost 1 base and 6 bases, there was a span of 10 bases. CDR3 size: 14 residues. CDR3 in DNA: TGTGCCAGCAGTTACTTGCGGGATGGCAATGAGCAGTTCTTC. It encodes CASSYLRDGNEQFF.

In nucleotides, the CDR3 is TGTGCCACCAGTGATTTTCGGGGTTCGGGGGAGACCCAGTACTTC. It codes for CATSDFRGSGETQYF. The rearrangement links TRBV24-1 to TRBJ2-5, with TRBD2 as a possible D gene (5 bases). Germline CDR1 and CDR2: KGHDR and SFDVKD. The V gene lost 1 base and the J gene lost 5 bases, with 13 bases spanning the gap. The CDR3 is 15 amino acids.

V usage is TRBV25-1 and J usage is TRBJ2-6; D unresolved. The germline CDR1 and CDR2 sequences are MGHDK and SYGVNS. The CDR3 loop spans 13 amino acids. V lost 7 bases and J 1 base, leaving 5 bases between the germline ends. The CDR3 is CASTLSGANVLTF. As DNA, the CDR3 is TGTGCCAGCACCCTATCTGGGGCCAACGTCCTGACTTTC.

The rearrangement links TRBV28 to TRBJ1-2; 8 bases are a match to TRBD1. The germline CDR1 and CDR2 sequences are MDHEN and SYDVKM. Trimming removed 6 bases from V and 4 bases from J; junction bases left unmatched: 10. There are 15 residues in the CDR3. This CDR3 reads CASSLTSTGAYGYTF. The CDR3 DNA sequence: TGTGCCAGCAGCTTAACATCGACAGGGGCCTATGGCTACACCTTC.

The V call is TRBV28, the J call TRBJ1-1; no clear D gene. With 5 bases removed from V and 1 base from J, the gap between germline ends came to 11 bases. Germline CDR1 is MDHEN and CDR2 is SYDVKM. CDR3 length: 14 residues. As DNA, the CDR3 is TGTGCCAGCAGTCCGGGGTTGCCGAACACTGAAGCTTTCTTT. Protein: CASSPGLPNTEAFF. Looking up the rest from reference TRBV28 and TRBJ1-1 gives the full variable domain: DVKVTQSSRYLVKRTGEKVFLECVQDMDHENMFWYRQDPGLGLRLIYFSYDVKMKEKGDIPEGYSVSREKKERFSLILESASTNQTSMYLCASSPGLPNTEAFFGQGTRLTVV.

This clone was detected once. The chain links TRBV6-6 to TRBJ1-1; D might be TRBD1 (6 bases). Germline CDR1 MNHNY, CDR2 SVGAGI (reference sequence). The CDR3 runs 14 residues. The ends were cut back, 2 bases at V and 3 bases at J, with 10 bases in the middle. The CDR3 sequence: CASSYVGADTEAFF. Written as DNA, the CDR3 is TGTGCCAGCAGTTACGTGGGGGCAGACACTGAAGCTTTCTTT.

The chain is built from TRBV2 and TRBJ2-5; 9 bases line up with TRBD2. V gave up 7 bases and J gave up 4 bases; unmatched junction bases: 10. This CDR3 spans 15 amino acids. From germline, CDR1 is SNHLY and CDR2 FYNNEI. The chain's CDR3 is CASKRVAGELETQYF. The DNA for the CDR3 is TGTGCCAGCAAACGTGTAGCGGGAGAATTAGAGACCCAGTACTTC.

V is TRBV5-1 and J is TRBJ2-1; the match to TRBD2 covers 13 bases. V was clipped by 0 bases and J by 7 bases; unmatched bases: 4. This CDR3 spans 16 amino acids. CDR1 SGHRS and CDR2 YFSETQ come from the germline V gene. The CDR3 DNA reads TGCGCCAGCAGCTTGGGGACTAGCGGGGGTCTAAATGAGCAGTTCTTC. Translated: CASSLGTSGGLNEQFF.

This chain joins TRBV5-1 and TRBJ2-7; a possible D gene is TRBD2 (5 bases). The germline gives CDR1 SGHRS, CDR2 YFSETQ. This CDR3 is built from 21 residues. The V gene lost 3 bases and the J gene lost 3 bases, with 34 bases spanning the gap. DNA for the CDR3: TGCGCCAGCAGCTCTCCCCGCGGGTCTGTAGGAGGTTTCATAGACTACTACGAGCAGTACTTC. Protein product: CASSSPRGSVGGFIDYYEQYF.

This clone was picked up one time. This sequence joins TRBV7-8 and TRBJ2-7; D perhaps matches TRBD2 (6 bases). This CDR3 has 15 amino acids. V shed 5 bases and J shed 3 bases, with 17 bases lying between them. Germline V CDR1 and CDR2: SGHVS, FQNEAQ. The CDR3 reads CASSPSGGRDYEQYF. CDR3 nucleotide sequence: TGTGCCAGCAGCCCGAGTGGAGGGAGAGACTACGAGCAGTACTTC.

In the case of this clone: A read error may produce the germline difference seen at one junction end. V is TRBV11-3 and J is TRBJ1-1; TRBD1 matches 7 bases. This CDR3 is built from 15 residues. Germline V gene sequence: CDR1 SGHNT, CDR2 YENEEA. The CDR3 is CASSTRQGLKTEAFF. The CDR3 bases are TGTGCCAGCAGCACCAGACAGGGCCTGAAAACTGAAGCTTTCTTT.

The CDR3: CASSLEGGPNSGNTIYF. In DNA, the CDR3 is TGTGCCAGCAGTTTAGAAGGGGGCCCCAACTCTGGAAACACCATATATTTT. The chain is built from TRBV28 and TRBJ1-3, with 7 bases matching TRBD1. The length of the CDR3 is 17 residues. The trim removed 2 bases at V and 0 bases at J, leaving 7 bases unmatched. Per germline, CDR1 MDHEN and CDR2 SYDVKM.

The J gene is TRBJ1-1, the V gene TRBV18, with unresolved D. The CDR3 contains 14 residues. Germline lookup yields CDR1 KGHSH and CDR2 LQKENI. Trimming removed 2 bases at V and 5 bases at J, with 12 bases between. The CDR3 region has the DNA TGTGCCAGCTCACCAGGCGGAACGGGGACTGAAGCTTTCTTT. This translates into CASSPGGTGTEAFF.

J is TRBJ2-1 and V is TRBV21-1; TRBD2 is taken as the D call from the table, unchecked against the DNA. TRBV21-1 is designated a pseudogene. The CDR3 is 18 residues long. CDR3 nucleotide sequence: TGTGCCAGCAGCAAGGAAGCGGGACTAGCGGACTCCTACAATGAGCAGTTCTTC. Translating gives CASSKEAGLADSYNEQFF.

This sequence joins TRBV3-1 (or the pseudogene TRBV3-2) and TRBJ1-2; D not resolved. The CDR3 runs to 13 residues. Per germline, CDR1 LGHDT and CDR2 YNNKEL (reference sequence). Deletions cut 4 bases from V and 3 bases from J, with 9 bases between. The CDR3 DNA reads TGTGCCAGCAGCCTCGCGGGTGACTATGGCTACACCTTC. This sequence encodes CASSLAGDYGYTF.

This chain joins TRBV5-1 and TRBJ1-6; a weak D match, TRBD1 (5 bases). The CDR3 contains 15 residues. Trimming shortened V by 0 bases and J by 3 bases, and 7 bases separated the two germline ends. The V gene's germline CDR1 is SGHRS and CDR2 YFSETQ. CDR3 sequence (DNA): TGCGCCAGCAGCTTGGGACAGATCTATAATTCACCCCTCCACTTT. It specifies CASSLGQIYNSPLHF.

This clone was counted only a few times. This rearrangement joins TRBV4-1 to TRBJ2-2; 7 positions match TRBD2. There are 16 residues in the CDR3. The J segment lost 6 bases and the V segment lost 5 bases, leaving 12 bases of the junction unmatched. Per germline, CDR1 MGHRA and CDR2 YSYEKL. This CDR3 reads CASSSGREAKSGELFF. CDR3 coding DNA: TGCGCCAGCAGCTCGGGGAGGGAGGCCAAGTCCGGGGAGCTGTTTTTT.

This clone was counted once. The CDR3 coding sequence is TGTGCCAGCAGCCAAGATCGGGACAGAGCCTACGAGCAGTACTTC. Its translation: CASSQDRDRAYEQYF. The genes are TRBV4-2 and TRBJ2-7; 7 bases are a match to TRBD1. The junction had 4 bases not matched to a gene; V was cut back by 0 bases and J by 2 bases. The CDR3 is 15 residues long. Germline V gene sequence: CDR1 LGHNA, CDR2 YNFKEQ.

The V gene is TRBV30, the J gene TRBJ2-5; no reliable D call. Deletions cut 1 base from V and 3 bases from J, with 6 bases between. From germline, CDR1 is GTSNPN and CDR2 SVGIG (reference sequence). The CDR3 is made up of 12 amino acids. For the CDR3, the DNA is TGTGCCTGGAGTGAAACGGAAGAGACCCAGTACTTC. Residues: CAWSETEETQYF. The full variable domain, rest sourced from reference TRBV30 and TRBJ2-5, is SQTIHQWPATLVQPVGSPLSLECTVEGTSNPNLYWYRQAAGRGLQLLFYSVGIGQISSEVPQNLSASRPQDRQFILSSKKLLLSDSGFYLCAWSETEETQYFGPGTRLLVL.

V usage is TRBV6-6 and J usage is TRBJ1-6; TRBD1 matches 7 bases. This CDR3 is built from 13 residues. V shed 8 bases and J 6 bases; nucleotides not matched to a gene: 4. Per the germline V gene, CDR1 is MNHNY and CDR2 is SVGAGI (reference sequence). The CDR3 here is CASVGQTNSPLHF. Written as DNA, the CDR3 is TGTGCCAGCGTGGGACAGACTAATTCACCCCTCCACTTT.

This clone has a single count. The chain couples TRBV19 to TRBJ2-3; 7 bases match TRBD2. CDR3 length equals 15 residues. Germline CDR1 and CDR2: LNHDA and SQIVND (reference sequence). The ends lost 3 bases at V and 4 bases at J; junction bases unmatched: 7. The CDR3 is CASSIGAGAADTQYF. CDR3 in DNA: TGTGCCAGTAGTATTGGGGCGGGAGCCGCAGATACGCAGTATTTT.

The count of this clone is one. This chain connects TRBV4-3 to TRBJ2-3, with 8 nucleotides matching TRBD1. V dropped 4 bases and J dropped 4; count of bases not matched to a gene: 13. Germline V lookup: CDR1 LGHNA, CDR2 YSLEER. The CDR3 runs 17 residues. CDR3 region: CASSPGQGFIEADTQYF. The CDR3 DNA follows: TGCGCCAGCAGCCCCGGACAGGGTTTTATTGAGGCAGATACGCAGTATTTT.

The genes are TRBV5-1 and TRBJ1-2, with 7 bases fitting TRBD1. Trimming removed 3 bases from V and 0 bases from J; junction bases left unmatched: 5. The CDR3 contains 15 residues. Germline V gives CDR1 SGHRS, CDR2 YFSETQ. CDR3 in amino acids: CASSSGTVTNYGYTF. The CDR3 coding sequence is TGCGCCAGCAGCTCAGGGACAGTCACTAACTATGGCTACACCTTC.